The next 28 T cell receptor beta chains were all read from a single sample in a study of blood T cell repertoires in COVID-19. Sequencing was performed with immunoSEQ multiplex PCR; in TCRdb, only in-frame clones are kept and a portion is missing. Here the sample spans approximately 400,000 clones, around 87% being singletons. What was sequenced was PBMCs or T cells enriched from blood (not recorded which). All receptors derive from a man under 40 who had recovered from COVID-19.

The chain has TRBV19 and TRBJ1-5, with D tentatively TRBD1 (5 bases). The CDR3 is 16 residues long. Germline loops: CDR1 LNHDA, CDR2 SQIVND (reference sequence). Trimming stripped 4 bases from V and 0 bases from J, with 13 bases between. This chain's CDR3 is CASSTPPGFSNQPQHF. The CDR3 DNA follows: TGTGCCAGTAGTACCCCACCAGGGTTTAGCAATCAGCCCCAGCATTTT.

This rearrangement joins TRBV11-2 to TRBJ1-6; 9 bases match TRBD1. The CDR3 loop spans 16 amino acids. Germline V gene data show CDR1 as SGHAT and CDR2 as FQNNGV. J lost 7 bases, V lost 5 bases, and 9 bases had no gene match. The chain's CDR3 is CASSTSSGTGNSPLHF. CDR3 DNA sequence: TGTGCCAGCAGCACTTCATCCGGGACAGGGAATTCACCCCTCCACTTT.

The count of this clone is one. The rearrangement joins TRBV9 to TRBJ1-6; D is perhaps TRBD1 (5 bases). With 3 bases removed from V and 10 bases from J, the gap between germline ends came to 17 bases. The germline CDR1 and CDR2 sequences are SGDLS and YYNGEE. This CDR3 comprises 15 residues. The CDR3 reads CASSASGRPESPLHF. The CDR3 region has the DNA TGTGCCAGCAGCGCCTCAGGGAGGCCGGAATCACCCCTCCACTTT.

Comments on this clone: Relative to the germline gene, one junction end is altered; a read error may explain this. This sequence joins TRBV3-1 (or the pseudogene TRBV3-2) and TRBJ2-4; D perhaps matches TRBD1 (7 bases). The CDR3 runs to 13 residues. Germline values: CDR1 LGHDT, CDR2 YNNKEL (reference sequence). For the CDR3, the DNA is TGTGCCAGCAGCCGTGGGACTCAGACAGGGAGGCACTTC. This gives the protein CASSRGTQTGRHF.

The V call is TRBV2, the J call TRBJ1-1; D is unresolved. The CDR3 totals 13 residues. V was shortened by 6 bases and J by 0 bases, with 8 bases between the two germline ends. Germline lookup yields CDR1 SNHLY and CDR2 FYNNEI. CDR3 DNA sequence: TGTGCCAGCAGAGACAACATGAACACTGAAGCTTTCTTT. It codes for CASRDNMNTEAFF.

The genes are TRBV5-6 and TRBJ1-5; D may be TRBD1 (5 bases). This CDR3 contains 15 residues. V was trimmed by 3 bases and J by 5 bases, leaving 15 bases between them. Germline assignment: CDR1 SGHDT and CDR2 YYEEEE. The CDR3 DNA reads as TGTGCCAGCAGCTCGACAGTCTTAGGGGATCAGCCCCAGCATTTT. Translated: CASSSTVLGDQPQHF.

The rearrangement uses TRBV5-1 and TRBJ1-1, with D possibly matching TRBD1 (5 bases). With 0 bases removed from V and 1 base from J, the gap between germline ends came to 16 bases. Germline CDR1 SGHRS, CDR2 YFSETQ. The CDR3 spans 17 residues. CDR3 region: CASSLAGRDFPNTEAFF. The CDR3 coding sequence is TGCGCCAGCAGCTTGGCTGGTAGGGACTTCCCGAACACTGAAGCTTTCTTT.

The CDR3 sequence: CASRLSGGTGYGYTF. CDR3 bases: TGTGCCAGCAGACTGAGCGGGGGCACCGGCTATGGCTACACCTTC. This chain connects TRBV28 to TRBJ1-2, with a possible D match to TRBD1 (6 bases). The germline CDR1 and CDR2 sequences are MDHEN and SYDVKM. There are 15 residues in the CDR3. V lost 6 bases and J 4 bases, leaving 18 bases between the germline ends.

The chain uses TRBV27 and TRBJ1-2; D is ambiguous. CDR1 and CDR2 (germline): MNHEY, SMNVEV (reference sequence). The V gene lost 4 bases and the J gene lost 8 bases, with 17 bases spanning the gap. The CDR3 is made up of 14 amino acids. CDR3 residues: CASSSPTDFTGYTF. The CDR3 nucleotides read TGTGCCAGCAGTTCTCCGACCGACTTTACGGGCTACACCTTC.

This clone was observed once. The chain links TRBV7-2 to TRBJ2-1; maybe TRBD1 (6 bases). This CDR3 contains 17 residues. Trimming stripped 4 bases from V and 1 base from J, with 17 bases between. Germline loops: CDR1 SGHTA, CDR2 FQGNSA. CDR3: CASSSFGRGRSYNEQFF. The CDR3 nucleotides read TGTGCCAGCAGCTCATTTGGCAGGGGTAGGTCCTACAATGAGCAGTTCTTC.

This clone appeared a single time. The chain uses TRBV7-9 and TRBJ1-2; no definite D call. The ends were cut back, 1 base at V and 0 bases at J, with 9 bases in the middle. The length of the CDR3 is 15 residues. The V gene's germline CDR1 is SEHNR and CDR2 FQNEAQ (reference sequence). The CDR3, as DNA: TGTGCCAGCAGCTTAGTCGGGAAGACTAACTATGGCTACACCTTC. Its translation: CASSLVGKTNYGYTF.

The chain combines TRBV2 with TRBJ2-2; 8 bases align to TRBD2. The trim removed 2 bases at V and 4 bases at J, leaving 3 bases unmatched. The CDR3 length is 15 residues. Germline-derived CDR1 and CDR2 are SNHLY and FYNNEI. The CDR3 reads CASSELAGSTGELFF. The CDR3 nucleotides are TGTGCCAGCAGTGAACTAGCGGGTTCCACCGGGGAGCTGTTTTTT.

This chain uses TRBV18 with TRBJ2-1, with TRBD1 identical over 9 bases. Germline assignment: CDR1 KGHSH and CDR2 LQKENI. Trimming cost V 3 bases and J 8 bases; bases outside gene matches: 11. The CDR3 has 16 residues. In nucleotides, the CDR3 is TGTGCCAGCTCACCCCGGGGAACAGGGGGCAGGGATGAGCAGTTCTTC. Translated: CASSPRGTGGRDEQFF.

The chain has TRBV10-3 and TRBJ2-6; no clear D gene. The germline V gene has CDR1 ENHRY and CDR2 SYGVKD. With 3 bases removed from V and 4 bases from J, the gap between germline ends came to 13 bases. The CDR3 is made up of 16 amino acids. CDR3 sequence reads: CAISEQLVAGANVLTF. In nucleotides, the CDR3 is TGTGCCATCAGTGAACAGCTTGTTGCGGGGGCCAACGTCCTGACTTTC.

The DNA of the CDR3 is TGTGCCAGTAGTCCCTGGACAGGGCGGCCCAATAACTATGGCTACACCTTC. Protein: CASSPWTGRPNNYGYTF. The V gene is TRBV19, the J gene TRBJ1-2; 8 bases agree with TRBD1. The V gene's germline CDR1 is LNHDA and CDR2 SQIVND (reference sequence). The J segment lost 1 base and the V segment lost 5 bases, leaving 12 bases of the junction unmatched. CDR3 length equals 17 residues. The entire variable domain, with the rest obtained from reference TRBV19 and TRBJ1-2, is as follows: DGGITQSPKYLFRKEGQNVTLSCEQNLNHDAMYWYRQDPGQGLRLIYYSQIVNDFQKGDIAEGYSVSREKKESFPLTVTSAQKNPTAFYLCASSPWTGRPNNYGYTFGSGTRLTVV.

The J gene is TRBJ2-3, the V gene TRBV9; D possibly corresponds to TRBD1 (5 bases). The V end lost 6 bases, the J end lost 5 bases, and 16 bases lay between the germline ends. The CDR3 runs 14 residues. CDR1 and CDR2 from the germline V gene are SGDLS and YYNGEE. CDR3 sequence reads: CASNKWGQEDTQYF. CDR3 nucleotides: TGTGCCAGCAATAAATGGGGCCAAGAAGATACGCAGTATTTT.

The chain employs TRBV19 and TRBJ1-3; 10 bases align to TRBD1. Losses at the gene ends were 5 bases for V and 0 bases for J; bases not matched to a gene: 7. Germline V CDR1 and CDR2: LNHDA, SQIVND (reference sequence). The CDR3 has 17 residues. CDR3: CASSPWTGGLSGNTIYF. The CDR3 DNA reads TGTGCCAGTAGTCCCTGGACAGGGGGGCTCTCTGGAAACACCATATATTTT.

This rearrangement joins TRBV9 to TRBJ1-2, with D possibly being TRBD1 (5 bases). Germline assignment: CDR1 SGDLS and CDR2 YYNGEE. Trimming stripped 0 bases from V and 4 bases from J, with 13 bases between. CDR3 length equals 15 residues. CDR3 DNA: TGTGCCAGCAGCGTAGCTACTGGACACATCTATGGCTACACCTTC. It is translated as CASSVATGHIYGYTF.

This clone was counted only a few times. The chain couples TRBV12-2 to TRBJ1-1; the D call TRBD1 from the table was never checked on the DNA. TRBV12-2 is a pseudogene. The CDR3 consists of 20 residues. The CDR3 protein is CASRLTRDRGPTILHTEAFF. CDR3 bases: TGTGCAAGTCGCTTAACAAGGGACAGGGGGCCCACCATCCTGCACACTGAAGCTTTCTTT.

This rearrangement joins TRBV29-1 to TRBJ1-3, with D hard to call. This CDR3 has 14 amino acids. Germline V gives CDR1 SQVTM, CDR2 ANQGSEA. V was pared by 4 bases and J by 8 bases, with 18 bases between. CDR3 bases: TGCAGCGTTGTTTATTCAGGTCGGGGTCACACCATATATTTT. Its translation is CSVVYSGRGHTIYF.

CDR3 DNA: TGCAGCGTTGGACAGGTCAATCAGCCCCAGCATTTT. It translates to CSVGQVNQPQHF. The chain joins TRBV29-1 to TRBJ1-5; D might be TRBD1 (6 bases). CDR1 is SQVTM, CDR2 ANQGSEA, per germline. V lost 4 bases, J lost 3 bases, and 7 bases lay in between. This CDR3 has 12 amino acids.

V and J are TRBV18 and TRBJ2-3; D is unresolved. V was clipped by 2 bases and J by 1 base, with 10 bases between them. CDR3 size: 15 residues. Germline V lookup: CDR1 KGHSH, CDR2 LQKENI. CDR3 in amino acids: CASSPTTAGTDTQYF. The DNA of the CDR3 is TGTGCCAGCTCACCAACGACGGCGGGCACAGATACGCAGTATTTT.

The rearrangement uses TRBV2 and TRBJ1-1, with TRBD1 matching 8 bases. Germline V lookup: CDR1 SNHLY, CDR2 FYNNEI. The CDR3 totals 14 residues. The V segment lost 5 bases and the J segment 7 bases; nucleotides outside the gene matches: 9. CDR3 residues: CASSTDREALEAFF. The DNA for the CDR3 is TGTGCCAGCAGTACGGACAGGGAAGCGCTTGAAGCTTTCTTT.

V is TRBV12-3 or TRBV12-4 and J is TRBJ2-7; perhaps TRBD1 as D (6 bases). This CDR3 is 11 amino acids long. Trimming took off 5 bases at V and 8 bases at J, with 10 bases between the two ends. The CDR3 is CASSPGTKQYF. The CDR3 DNA reads as TGTGCCAGCAGTCCGGGGACAAAGCAGTACTTC.

The J gene is TRBJ1-4, the V gene TRBV6-5; 9 nucleotides align to TRBD1. Looked up from germline, CDR1 is MNHEY and CDR2 is SVGAGI. Trimming at V came to 6 bases and at J to 5 bases, leaving 7 bases not matched to a gene. This CDR3 spans 15 amino acids. This CDR3 is CASSPWDRENEKLFF. The DNA for the CDR3 is TGTGCCAGCAGCCCATGGGACAGGGAAAATGAAAAACTGTTTTTT.

The CDR3 protein is CASSASDYNTGELFF. In nucleotides, the CDR3 is TGTGCCAGCAGTGCTTCAGACTACAACACCGGGGAGCTGTTTTTT. The rearrangement joins TRBV2 to TRBJ2-2; D may be TRBD2 (5 bases). The length of the CDR3 is 15 residues. CDR1 is SNHLY, CDR2 FYNNEI, per germline. V lost 4 bases, J lost 2 bases, and 11 bases lay in between.

The chain combines TRBV18 with TRBJ1-6; no clear D. The V and J ends lost 2 bases and 7 bases respectively, with 12 bases between them. Germline CDR1 is KGHSH and CDR2 is LQKENI. The CDR3 has 15 amino acids. The CDR3 DNA reads TGTGCCAGCTCACCATATCGCACGGAGAATTCACCCCTCCACTTT. Its protein is CASSPYRTENSPLHF.

For the CDR3, the DNA is TGTGCCAGCAGCCAAACTACAGGGGGCACTGAAGCTTTCTTT. Translated: CASSQTTGGTEAFF. The chain joins TRBV7-3 to TRBJ1-1, with 8 bases fitting TRBD1. Germline-derived CDR1 and CDR2 are SGHTA and FQGTGA. This CDR3 has 14 amino acids. The J segment lost 4 bases and the V segment lost 5 bases, leaving 6 bases of the junction unmatched.